This note documents a single TCR beta chain sequence. As yet, its antigen is unknown. The CDR3 sequence is 14 residues long. CDR1 and CDR2 from the germline V gene are MNHNS and SASEGT. This entry comes from a study of cytomegalovirus exposure and HLA in healthy donors. General observations from the study: Trimming of TCR beta V- and J-genes showed a link, identified in a later analysis, to a missense DCLRE1C variant.

The PCR used 60 Vbeta and 13 Jbeta primers. Sequencing used immunoSEQ multiplex PCR; TCRdb keeps in-frame clones, though not all of them. This repertoire comprises 200,000 to 250,000 clones; its ten largest clones make up 1.1%. What was sequenced was PBMCs. The sequence came from a girl aged 2 to 10 in good health and CMV-seropositive. The rearrangement links TRBV6-1 to TRBJ2-5; D gene uncertain. TRBJ2-7 matches the DNA end more closely, so the J call is doubtful. The CDR3 region has the DNA TGTGCCAGCCACCTCGCCAGGAACTCCTACGAGCAGTACTTC. Its translation: CASHLARNSYEQYF.